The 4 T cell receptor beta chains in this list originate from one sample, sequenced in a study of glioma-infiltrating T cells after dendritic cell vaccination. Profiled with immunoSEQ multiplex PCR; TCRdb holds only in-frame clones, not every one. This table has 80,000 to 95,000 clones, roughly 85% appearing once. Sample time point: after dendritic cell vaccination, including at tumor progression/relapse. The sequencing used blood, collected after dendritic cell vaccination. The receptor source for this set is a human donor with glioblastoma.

CDR3 DNA sequence: TGTGCCAGCAGCACCCGGGACAACTCCTACAATGAGCAGTTCTTC. Translating gives CASSTRDNSYNEQFF. The chain carries TRBV9 and TRBJ2-1, with D possibly matching TRBD1 (6 bases). CDR1 SGDLS and CDR2 YYNGEE come from the germline V gene. The CDR3 is 15 amino acids. V was trimmed by 4 bases and J by 0 bases, leaving 11 bases between them.

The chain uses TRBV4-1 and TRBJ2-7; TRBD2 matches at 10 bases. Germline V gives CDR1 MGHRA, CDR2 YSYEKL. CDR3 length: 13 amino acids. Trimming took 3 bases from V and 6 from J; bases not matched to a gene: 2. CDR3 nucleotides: TGCGCCAGCAGCCATCTAGCGGGGGCCGAGCAGTACTTC. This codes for CASSHLAGAEQYF.

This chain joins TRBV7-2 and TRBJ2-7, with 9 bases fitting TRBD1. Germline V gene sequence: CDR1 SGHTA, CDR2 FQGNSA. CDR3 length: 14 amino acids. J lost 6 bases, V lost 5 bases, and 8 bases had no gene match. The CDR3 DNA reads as TGTGCCAGCAGCCCCGGGACAGGGAGGGTCGAGCAGTACTTC. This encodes CASSPGTGRVEQYF.

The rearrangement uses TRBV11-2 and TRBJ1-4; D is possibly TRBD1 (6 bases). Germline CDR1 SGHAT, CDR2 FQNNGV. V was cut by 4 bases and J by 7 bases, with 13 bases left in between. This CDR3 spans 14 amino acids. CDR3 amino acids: CASSSYRVGEKLFF. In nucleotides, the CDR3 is TGTGCCAGCAGCTCTTACAGGGTGGGTGAAAAACTGTTTTTT. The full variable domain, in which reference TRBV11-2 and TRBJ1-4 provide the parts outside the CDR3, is EAGVAQSPRYKIIEKRQSVAFWCNPISGHATLYWYQQILGQGPKLLIQFQNNGVVDDSQLPKDRFSAERLKGVDSTLKIQPAKLEDSAVYLCASSSYRVGEKLFFGSGTQLSVL.